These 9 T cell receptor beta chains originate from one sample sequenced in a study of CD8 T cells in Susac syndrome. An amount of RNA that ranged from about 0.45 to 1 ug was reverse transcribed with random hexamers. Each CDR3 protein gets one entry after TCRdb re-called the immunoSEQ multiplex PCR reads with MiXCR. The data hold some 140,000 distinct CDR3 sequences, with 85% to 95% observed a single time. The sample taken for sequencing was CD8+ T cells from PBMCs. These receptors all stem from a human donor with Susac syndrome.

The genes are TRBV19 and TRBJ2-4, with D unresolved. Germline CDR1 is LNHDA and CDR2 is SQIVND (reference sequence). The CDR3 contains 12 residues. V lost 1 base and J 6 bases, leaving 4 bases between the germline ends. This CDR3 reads CASSIVGNIQYF. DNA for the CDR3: TGTGCCAGTAGTATAGTTGGAAACATTCAGTACTTC.

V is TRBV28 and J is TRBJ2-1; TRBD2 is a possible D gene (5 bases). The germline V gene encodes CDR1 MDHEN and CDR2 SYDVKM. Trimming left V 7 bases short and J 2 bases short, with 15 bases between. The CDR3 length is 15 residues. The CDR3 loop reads CASTQGEGPYNEQFF. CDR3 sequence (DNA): TGTGCCAGCACCCAAGGAGAGGGCCCCTACAATGAGCAGTTCTTC.

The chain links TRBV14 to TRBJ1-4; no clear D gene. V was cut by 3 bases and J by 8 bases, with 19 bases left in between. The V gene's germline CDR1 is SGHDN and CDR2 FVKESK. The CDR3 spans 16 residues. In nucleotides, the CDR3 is TGTGCCAGCAGCCACCAGACCGGCGGTACCCCAGAAAAACTGTTTTTT. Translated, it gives CASSHQTGGTPEKLFF.

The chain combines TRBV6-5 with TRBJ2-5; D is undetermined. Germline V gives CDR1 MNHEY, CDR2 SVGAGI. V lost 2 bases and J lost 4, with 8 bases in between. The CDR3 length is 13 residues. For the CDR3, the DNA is TGTGCCAGCAGTTACAACTGGGGAGAGACCCAGTACTTC. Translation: CASSYNWGETQYF.

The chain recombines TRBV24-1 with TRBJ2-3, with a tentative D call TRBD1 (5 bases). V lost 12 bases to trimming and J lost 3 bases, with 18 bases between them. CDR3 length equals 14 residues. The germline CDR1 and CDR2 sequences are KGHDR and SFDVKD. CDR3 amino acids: CAAADSFQTDTQYF. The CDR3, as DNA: TGTGCCGCTGCAGACAGTTTCCAGACAGATACGCAGTATTTT.

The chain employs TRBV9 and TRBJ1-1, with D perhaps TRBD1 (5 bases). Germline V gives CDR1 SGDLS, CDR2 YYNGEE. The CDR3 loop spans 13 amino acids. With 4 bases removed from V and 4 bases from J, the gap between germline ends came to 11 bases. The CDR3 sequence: CASSPVGVTEAFF. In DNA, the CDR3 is TGTGCCAGCAGCCCCGTGGGGGTCACTGAAGCTTTCTTT. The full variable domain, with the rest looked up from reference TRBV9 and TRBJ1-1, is DSGVTQTPKHLITATGQRVTLRCSPRSGDLSVYWYQQSLDQGLQFLIQYYNGEERAKGNILERFSAQQFPDLHSELNLSSLELGDSALYFCASSPVGVTEAFFGQGTRLTVV.

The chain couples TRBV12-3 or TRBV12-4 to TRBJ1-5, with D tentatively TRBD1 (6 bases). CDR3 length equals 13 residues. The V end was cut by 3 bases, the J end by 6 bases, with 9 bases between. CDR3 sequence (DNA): TGTGCCAGCAGTTTCGGGGGGGCTCAGCCCCAGCATTTT. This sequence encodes CASSFGGAQPQHF.

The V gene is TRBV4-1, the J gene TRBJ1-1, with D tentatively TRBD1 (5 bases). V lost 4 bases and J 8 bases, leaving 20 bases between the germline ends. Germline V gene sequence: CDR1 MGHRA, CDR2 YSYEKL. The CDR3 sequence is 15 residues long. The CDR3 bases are TGCGCCAGCAGCCCCCCCGGGACGGCTACGATGGAAGCTTTCTTT. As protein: CASSPPGTATMEAFF.

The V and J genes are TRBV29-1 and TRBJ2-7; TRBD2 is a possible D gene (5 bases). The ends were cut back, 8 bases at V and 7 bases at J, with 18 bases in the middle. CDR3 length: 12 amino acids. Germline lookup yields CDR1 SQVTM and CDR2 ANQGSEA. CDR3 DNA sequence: TGCAGCCTAGCCCAGGCGGCGGGTGAGCAGTACTTC. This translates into CSLAQAAGEQYF.